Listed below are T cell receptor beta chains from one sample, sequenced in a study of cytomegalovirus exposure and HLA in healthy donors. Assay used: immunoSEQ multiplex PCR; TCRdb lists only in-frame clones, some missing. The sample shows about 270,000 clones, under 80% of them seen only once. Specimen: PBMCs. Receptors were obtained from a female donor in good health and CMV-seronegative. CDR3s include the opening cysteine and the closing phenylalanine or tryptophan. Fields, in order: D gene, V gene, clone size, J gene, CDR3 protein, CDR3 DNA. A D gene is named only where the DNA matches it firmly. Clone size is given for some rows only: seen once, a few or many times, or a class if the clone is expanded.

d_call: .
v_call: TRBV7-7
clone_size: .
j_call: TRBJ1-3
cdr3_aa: CASSLSRPGNTIYF
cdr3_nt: TGTGCTAGCAGCTTATCCAGGCCTGGAAACACCATATATTTT

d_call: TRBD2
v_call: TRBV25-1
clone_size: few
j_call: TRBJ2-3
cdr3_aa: CASSEWSSGSTQYF
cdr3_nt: TGTGCCAGCAGTGAATGGTCTAGCGGGAGTACGCAGTATTTT

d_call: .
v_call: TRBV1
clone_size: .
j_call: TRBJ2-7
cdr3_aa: CTSSQARREKYEQYF
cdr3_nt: TGCACCAGCAGCCAAGCCAGGCGGGAGAAATACGAGCAGTACTTC

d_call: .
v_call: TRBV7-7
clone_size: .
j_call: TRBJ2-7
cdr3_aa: CASSSSGSYEQYF
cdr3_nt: TGTGCCAGCAGTTCCTCGGGCTCCTACGAGCAGTACTTC

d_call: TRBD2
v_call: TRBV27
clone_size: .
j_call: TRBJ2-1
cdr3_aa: CASGGLAGGGQSEQFF
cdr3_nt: TGTGCCAGCGGGGGACTAGCGGGAGGAGGCCAGAGTGAGCAGTTCTTC

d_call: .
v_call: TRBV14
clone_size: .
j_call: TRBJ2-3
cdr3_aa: CASSQASASTDTQYF
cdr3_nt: TGTGCCAGCAGCCAAGCCAGCGCAAGCACAGATACGCAGTATTTT

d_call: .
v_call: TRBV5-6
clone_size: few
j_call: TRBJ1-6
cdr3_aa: CASSLTPDSPLHF
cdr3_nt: TGTGCCAGCAGCTTGACCCCAGATTCACCCCTCCACTTT

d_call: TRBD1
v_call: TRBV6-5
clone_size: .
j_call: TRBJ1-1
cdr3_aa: CASRGTGGKGAEAFF
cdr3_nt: TGTGCCAGCCGCGGGACAGGGGGTAAGGGGGCTGAAGCTTTCTTT

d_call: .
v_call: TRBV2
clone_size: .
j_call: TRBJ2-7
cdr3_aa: CASTARYYEQYF
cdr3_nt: TGTGCCAGCACCGCTCGGTACTACGAGCAGTACTTC

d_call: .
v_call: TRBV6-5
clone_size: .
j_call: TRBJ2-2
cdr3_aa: CASSSLGSLSTGELFF
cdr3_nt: TGTGCCAGCAGTTCCCTAGGGAGCCTGAGCACCGGGGAGCTGTTTTTT

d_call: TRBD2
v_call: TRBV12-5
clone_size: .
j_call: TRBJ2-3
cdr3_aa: CASGWGGLARTDTQYF
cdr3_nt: TGTGCTAGTGGTTGGGGGGGACTAGCTCGCACAGATACGCAGTATTTT

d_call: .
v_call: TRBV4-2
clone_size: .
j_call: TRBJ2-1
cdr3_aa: CASSQDQGGGTYNEQFF
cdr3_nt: TGTGCCAGCAGCCAAGATCAGGGGGGAGGTACCTACAATGAGCAGTTCTTC

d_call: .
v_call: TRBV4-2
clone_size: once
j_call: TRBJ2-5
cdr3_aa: CASKLDRNQETQYF
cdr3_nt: TGTGCCAGCAAATTAGACAGGAACCAAGAGACCCAGTACTTC

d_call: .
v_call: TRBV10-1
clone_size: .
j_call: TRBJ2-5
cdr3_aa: CASSLHRDLSQETQYF
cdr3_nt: TGCGCCAGCAGCCTCCACCGGGACTTAAGTCAAGAGACCCAGTACTTC

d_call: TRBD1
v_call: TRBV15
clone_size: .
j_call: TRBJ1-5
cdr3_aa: CATSRSQGAGQPQHF
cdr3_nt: TGTGCCACCAGCAGAAGTCAGGGGGCAGGGCAGCCCCAGCATTTT

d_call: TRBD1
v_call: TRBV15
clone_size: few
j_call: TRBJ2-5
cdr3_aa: CATSRDLLTGLETQYF
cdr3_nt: TGTGCCACCAGCAGAGATCTATTGACAGGGCTGGAGACCCAGTACTTC

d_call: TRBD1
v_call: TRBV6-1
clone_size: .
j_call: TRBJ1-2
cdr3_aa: CAGTGQGAYGYTF
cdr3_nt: TGTGCCGGTACGGGACAGGGGGCGTATGGCTACACCTTC

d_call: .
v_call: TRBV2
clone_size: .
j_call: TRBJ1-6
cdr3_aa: CASSTGQDSPLHF
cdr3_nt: TGTGCCAGCAGTACAGGGCAGGATTCACCCCTCCACTTT

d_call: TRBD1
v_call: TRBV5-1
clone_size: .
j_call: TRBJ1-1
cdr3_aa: CASSLAGQGRGTEAFF
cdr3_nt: TGCGCCAGCAGCTTGGCAGGACAGGGAAGGGGGACTGAAGCTTTCTTT

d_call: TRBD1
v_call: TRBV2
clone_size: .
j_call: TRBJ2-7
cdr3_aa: CASREAGGRTYEQYF
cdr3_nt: TGTGCCAGCAGAGAAGCAGGGGGCAGGACCTACGAGCAGTACTTC

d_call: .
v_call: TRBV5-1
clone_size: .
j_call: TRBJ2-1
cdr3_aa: CASSLSYNEQFF
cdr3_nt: TGCGCCAGCAGCTTATCTTACAATGAGCAGTTCTTC

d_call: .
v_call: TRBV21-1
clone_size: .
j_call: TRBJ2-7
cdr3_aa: CASSRREASYEQYF
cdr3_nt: TGTGCCAGCAGCAGGCGGGAGGCCTCCTACGAGCAGTACTTC

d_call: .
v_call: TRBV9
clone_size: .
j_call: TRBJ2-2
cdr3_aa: CASSVSGTGELFF
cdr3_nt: TGTGCCAGCAGCGTATCGGGGACCGGGGAGCTGTTTTTT

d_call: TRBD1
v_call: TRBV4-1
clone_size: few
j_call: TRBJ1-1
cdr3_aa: CASSLATGLATEAFF
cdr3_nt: TGCGCCAGCAGCCTCGCGACAGGGTTGGCCACTGAAGCTTTCTTT

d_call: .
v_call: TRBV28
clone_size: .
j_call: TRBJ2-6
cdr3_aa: CASSLVGLSGANVLTF
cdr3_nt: TGTGCCAGCAGTTTAGTGGGCCTCTCTGGGGCCAACGTCCTGACTTTC

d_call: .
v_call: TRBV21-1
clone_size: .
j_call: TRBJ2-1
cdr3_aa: CASSKGSSDYNEQFF
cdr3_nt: TGTGCCAGCAGCAAGGGGTCTAGCGACTACAATGAGCAGTTCTTC

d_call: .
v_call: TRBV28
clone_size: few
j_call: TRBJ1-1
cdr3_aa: CASRRSTEAFF
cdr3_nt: TGTGCCAGCCGGAGGAGCACTGAAGCTTTCTTT

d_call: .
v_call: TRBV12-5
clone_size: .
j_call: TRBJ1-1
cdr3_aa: CASGFLLGKGGTEAFF
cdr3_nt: TGTGCTAGTGGTTTCCTATTGGGGAAGGGAGGGACTGAAGCTTTCTTT

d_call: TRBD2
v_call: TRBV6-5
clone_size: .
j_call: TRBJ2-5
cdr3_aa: CASSLTSGHQETQYF
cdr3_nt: TGTGCCAGCAGCTTGACTAGCGGGCACCAAGAGACCCAGTACTTC

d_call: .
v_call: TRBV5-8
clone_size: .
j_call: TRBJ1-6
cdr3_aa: CASKPRASPLHF
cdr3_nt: TGTGCCAGCAAACCCAGGGCGTCACCCCTCCACTTT

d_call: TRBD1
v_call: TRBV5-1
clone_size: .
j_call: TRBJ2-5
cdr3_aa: CASSPGQLKEAQYF
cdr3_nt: TGCGCCAGCAGCCCGGGACAGCTCAAAGAGGCCCAGTACTTC

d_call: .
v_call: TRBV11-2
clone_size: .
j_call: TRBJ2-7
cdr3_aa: CASSLGGSRMNEQYF
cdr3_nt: TGTGCCAGCAGCCTTGGGGGGAGCAGGATGAACGAGCAGTACTTC

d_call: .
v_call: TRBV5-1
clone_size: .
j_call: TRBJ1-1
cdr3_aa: CASSEGGRRASTEAFF
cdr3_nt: TGCGCCAGCAGCGAGGGGGGGCGTCGGGCGAGCACTGAAGCTTTCTTT

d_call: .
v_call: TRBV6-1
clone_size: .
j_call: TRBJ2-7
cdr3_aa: CASSLQGRYYEQYF
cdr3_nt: TGTGCCAGCAGTCTACAGGGGAGGTACTACGAGCAGTACTTC

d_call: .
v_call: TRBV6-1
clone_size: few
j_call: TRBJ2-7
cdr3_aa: CASSERGYNYEQYF
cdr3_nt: TGTGCCAGCAGTGAAAGGGGATATAATTACGAGCAGTACTTC